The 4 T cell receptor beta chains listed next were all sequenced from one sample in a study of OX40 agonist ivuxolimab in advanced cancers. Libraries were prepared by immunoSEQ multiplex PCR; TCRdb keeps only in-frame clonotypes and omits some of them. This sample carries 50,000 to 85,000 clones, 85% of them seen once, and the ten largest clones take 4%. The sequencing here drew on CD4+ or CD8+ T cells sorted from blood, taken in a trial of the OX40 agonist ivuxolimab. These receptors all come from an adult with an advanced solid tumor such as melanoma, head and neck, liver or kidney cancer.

The CDR3 sequence is CASSQTGDRGRILNIQYF. CDR3 nucleotide sequence: TGTGCCAGCAGCCAAACCGGAGACAGGGGGAGGATCTTGAACATTCAGTACTTC. This chain links TRBV7-9 with TRBJ2-4, with 9 bases matching TRBD1. Germline V gene data show CDR1 as SEHNR and CDR2 as FQNEAQ (reference sequence). This CDR3 spans 18 amino acids. J lost 7 bases, V lost 5 bases, and 18 bases had no gene match.

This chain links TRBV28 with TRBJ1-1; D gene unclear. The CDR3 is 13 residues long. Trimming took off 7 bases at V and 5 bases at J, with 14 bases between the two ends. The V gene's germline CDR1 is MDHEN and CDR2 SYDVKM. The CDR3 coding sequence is TGTGCCAGCACGCATAATTGGGTAACTGAAGCTTTCTTT. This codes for CASTHNWVTEAFF. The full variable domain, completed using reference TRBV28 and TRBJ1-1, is DVKVTQSSRYLVKRTGEKVFLECVQDMDHENMFWYRQDPGLGLRLIYFSYDVKMKEKGDIPEGYSVSREKKERFSLILESASTNQTSMYLCASTHNWVTEAFFGQGTRLTVV.

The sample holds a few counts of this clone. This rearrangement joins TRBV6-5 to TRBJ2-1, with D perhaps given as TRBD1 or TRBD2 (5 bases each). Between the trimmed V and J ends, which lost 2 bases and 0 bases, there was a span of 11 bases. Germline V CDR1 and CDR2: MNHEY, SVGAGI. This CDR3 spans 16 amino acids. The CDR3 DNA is TGTGCCAGCAGTTACGGGGACCACAGCTCCTACAATGAGCAGTTCTTC. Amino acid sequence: CASSYGDHSSYNEQFF.

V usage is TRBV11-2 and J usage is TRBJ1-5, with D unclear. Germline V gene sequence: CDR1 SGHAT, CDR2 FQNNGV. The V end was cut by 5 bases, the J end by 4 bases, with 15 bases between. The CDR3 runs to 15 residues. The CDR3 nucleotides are TGTGCCAGCAGCCCCAACAATGACGGAAATCAGCCCCAGCATTTT. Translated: CASSPNNDGNQPQHF.